This T cell receptor beta chain is from a study of blood T cell repertoires in COVID-19. This clone has only one observation. Germline trimming cut 2 bases from V and 7 bases from J; bases unmatched to any gene: 10. Germline CDR1 and CDR2: MNHEY and SVGEGT. This CDR3 comprises 16 residues. Method: immunoSEQ multiplex PCR; TCRdb's copy keeps in-frame clones and lacks some. The sample contains about 200,000 clones, less than 85% of which appear only once. V is TRBV6-2 or TRBV6-3 and J is TRBJ2-5, with 10 bases identical to TRBD2. The sequence derives from a man aged 50 to 60 who had recovered from COVID-19. The material sequenced was peripheral blood. The CDR3: CASSYISGRAVGTQYF. For the CDR3, the DNA is TGTGCCAGCAGTTACATAAGCGGGAGGGCCGTGGGGACCCAGTACTTC.